The 7 T cell receptor beta chains below come from one sample, sequenced in a study of T cell responses to AZD1222 COVID-19 vaccine. TCRdb's table, derived via immunoSEQ multiplex PCR, lists solely in-frame clones and lacks some. This sample has some 120,000 clones, with 92% found just once. Source: peripheral blood, taken on day 0 of AZD1222 vaccination. The receptor source for this set is an adult in good health.

This rearrangement joins TRBV18 to TRBJ2-7, with D hard to call. With 6 bases removed from V and 6 bases from J, the gap between germline ends came to 21 bases. In germline, CDR1 is KGHSH, CDR2 LQKENI. The CDR3 loop spans 15 amino acids. CDR3 nucleotide sequence: TGTGCCAGCTCTACCTCCACTGCACTCCTAGGCGAGCAGTACTTC. Its translation is CASSTSTALLGEQYF.

In its sample, this clone was seen once. In DNA, the CDR3 is TGTGCCAGCAGCGTGGACCTATACTCTGGAAACACCATATATTTT. Translated: CASSVDLYSGNTIYF. The chain is built from TRBV5-4 and TRBJ1-3; D is unresolved. Germline values: CDR1 SGHNT, CDR2 YYREEE (reference sequence). Trimming pared 4 bases from V and 0 bases from J, leaving 11 bases between. The CDR3 has 15 amino acids.

J is TRBJ1-4 and V is TRBV4-2; D call uncertain. Trimming took off 0 bases at V and 0 bases at J, with 8 bases between the two ends. The CDR3 contains 16 residues. Germline V gene data show CDR1 as LGHNA and CDR2 as YNFKEQ. The CDR3 nucleotides are TGTGCCAGCAGCCAAGATCGCGGTGCAACTAATGAAAAACTGTTTTTT. Translating gives CASSQDRGATNEKLFF.

The J gene is TRBJ2-5, the V gene TRBV2, with TRBD2 matching 9 bases. The germline V gene has CDR1 SNHLY and CDR2 FYNNEI. CDR3 length: 14 amino acids. Germline trimming cut 8 bases from V and 5 bases from J; bases unmatched to any gene: 9. CDR3 protein: CASLSGSHRETQYF. As DNA, the CDR3 is TGTGCCAGCCTTAGCGGGAGCCATAGGGAGACCCAGTACTTC. Full variable domain (rest looked up from reference TRBV2 and TRBJ2-5): EPEVTQTPSHQVTQMGQEVILRCVPISNHLYFYWYRQILGQKVEFLVSFYNNEISEKSEIFDDQFSVERPDGSNFTLKIRSTKLEDSAMYFCASLSGSHRETQYFGPGTRLLVL.

This chain connects TRBV29-1 to TRBJ1-5; TRBD1 might be the D (5 bases). Germline CDR1 SQVTM, CDR2 ANQGSEA. V lost 4 bases and J 1 base, leaving 11 bases between the germline ends. The CDR3 is made up of 14 amino acids. CDR3 amino acids: CSVADGGSNQPQHF. The CDR3 nucleotides read TGCAGCGTTGCTGACGGGGGGAGCAATCAGCCCCAGCATTTT. Variable domain in full (rest from reference TRBV29-1 and TRBJ1-5): SAVISQKPSRDICQRGTSLTIQCQVDSQVTMMFWYRQQPGQSLTLIATANQGSEATYESGFVIDKFPISRPNLTFSTLTVSNMSPEDSSIYLCSVADGGSNQPQHFGDGTRLSIL.

This chain connects TRBV19 to TRBJ2-3, with 9 bases aligning to TRBD1. Germline assignment: CDR1 LNHDA and CDR2 SQIVND (reference sequence). Trimming removed 4 bases from V and 3 bases from J; junction bases left unmatched: 2. The CDR3 runs to 14 residues. The CDR3 here is CASSKQGATDTQYF. As DNA, the CDR3 is TGTGCCAGTAGTAAACAGGGGGCGACAGATACGCAGTATTTT.

The chain uses TRBV5-1 and TRBJ2-7; TRBD1 aligns across 10 bases. CDR1 is SGHRS and CDR2 is YFSETQ in the germline V gene. The CDR3 has 16 residues. V dropped 4 bases and J dropped 0; count of bases not matched to a gene: 7. The CDR3 DNA follows: TGCGCCAGCAGCCCCTCCGGGACAGGGGCCTCCTACGAGCAGTACTTC. It yields the protein CASSPSGTGASYEQYF.